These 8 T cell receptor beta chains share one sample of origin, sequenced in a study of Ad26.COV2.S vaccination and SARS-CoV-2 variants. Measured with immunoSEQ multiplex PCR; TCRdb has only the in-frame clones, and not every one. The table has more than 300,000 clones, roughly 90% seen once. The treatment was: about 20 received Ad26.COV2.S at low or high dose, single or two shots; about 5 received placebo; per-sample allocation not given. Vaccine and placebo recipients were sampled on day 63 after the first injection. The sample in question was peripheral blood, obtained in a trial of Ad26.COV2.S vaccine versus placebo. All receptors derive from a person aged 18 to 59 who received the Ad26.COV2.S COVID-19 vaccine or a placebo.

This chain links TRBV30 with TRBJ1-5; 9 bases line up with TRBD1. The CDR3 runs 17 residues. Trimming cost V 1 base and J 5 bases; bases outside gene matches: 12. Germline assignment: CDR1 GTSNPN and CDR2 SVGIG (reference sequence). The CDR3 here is CAWSGDRVNRGHQPQHF. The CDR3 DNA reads TGTGCCTGGAGTGGGGACAGGGTTAATAGGGGGCATCAGCCCCAGCATTTT.

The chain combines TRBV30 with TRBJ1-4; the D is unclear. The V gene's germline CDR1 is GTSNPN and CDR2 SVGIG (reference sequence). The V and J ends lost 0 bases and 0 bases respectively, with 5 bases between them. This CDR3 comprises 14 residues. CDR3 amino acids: CAWSVTPTNEKLFF. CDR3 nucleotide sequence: TGTGCCTGGAGTGTAACCCCAACTAATGAAAAACTGTTTTTT.

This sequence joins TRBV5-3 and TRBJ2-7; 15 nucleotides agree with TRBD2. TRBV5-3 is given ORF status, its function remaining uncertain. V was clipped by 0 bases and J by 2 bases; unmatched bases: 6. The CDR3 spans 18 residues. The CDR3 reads CARSLALGLAGGPYEQYF. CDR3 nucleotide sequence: TGTGCCAGAAGCTTGGCCCTGGGACTAGCGGGGGGCCCCTACGAGCAGTACTTC.

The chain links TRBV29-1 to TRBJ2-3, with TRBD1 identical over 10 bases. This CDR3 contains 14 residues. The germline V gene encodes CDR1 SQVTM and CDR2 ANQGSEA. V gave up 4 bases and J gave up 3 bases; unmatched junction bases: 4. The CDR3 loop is CSVAGTGDTDTQYF. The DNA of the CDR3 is TGCAGCGTTGCCGGGACAGGGGATACAGATACGCAGTATTTT.

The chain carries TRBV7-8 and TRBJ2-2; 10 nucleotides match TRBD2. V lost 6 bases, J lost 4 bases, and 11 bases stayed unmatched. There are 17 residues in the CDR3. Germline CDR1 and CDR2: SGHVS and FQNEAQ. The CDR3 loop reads CASRTKAGGPITGELFF. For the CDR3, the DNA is TGTGCCAGCAGAACCAAAGCGGGAGGGCCAATCACCGGGGAGCTGTTTTTT.

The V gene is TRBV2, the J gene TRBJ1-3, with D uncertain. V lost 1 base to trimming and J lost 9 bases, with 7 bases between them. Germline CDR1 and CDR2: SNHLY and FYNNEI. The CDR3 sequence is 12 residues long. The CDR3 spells CASSEGFTTIYF. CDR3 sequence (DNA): TGTGCCAGCAGTGAAGGGTTCACCACCATATATTTT.

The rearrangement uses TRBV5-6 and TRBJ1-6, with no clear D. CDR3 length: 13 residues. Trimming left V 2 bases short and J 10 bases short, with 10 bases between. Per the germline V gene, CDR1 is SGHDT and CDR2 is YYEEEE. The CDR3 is CASSFVLGSPLHF. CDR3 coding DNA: TGTGCCAGCAGCTTCGTGCTAGGCTCACCCCTCCACTTT.

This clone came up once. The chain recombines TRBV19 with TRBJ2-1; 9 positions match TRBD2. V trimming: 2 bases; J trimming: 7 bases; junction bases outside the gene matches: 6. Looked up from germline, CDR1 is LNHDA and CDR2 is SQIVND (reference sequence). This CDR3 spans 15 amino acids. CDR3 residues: CASSILAGVGNEQFF. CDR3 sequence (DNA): TGTGCCAGTAGTATATTAGCGGGAGTAGGAAATGAGCAGTTCTTC.